This T cell receptor beta chain was identified in a study of blood T cell repertoires in COVID-19. V lost 9 bases and J lost 4; bases outside the gene matches: 6. Germline V gene lookup returns CDR1 SGHTA and CDR2 FQGNSA. The CDR3 has 13 residues. The table came from immunoSEQ multiplex PCR; TCRdb's copy has only in-frame clones and leaves some out. The repertoire holds 45,000 to 70,000 clones, approximately 81% seen once, with over 10% in the top ten. Source material: peripheral blood. The chain links TRBV7-2 to TRBJ1-1; 9 bases map to TRBD1. The sequence came from a woman aged 80 or older with acute or convalescent COVID-19. The CDR3 DNA sequence: TGTGCCAGGCGGACAGGGGTGGGCACTGAAGCTTTCTTT. As protein: CARRTGVGTEAFF. Full variable domain (outside the CDR3, taken from reference TRBV7-2 and TRBJ1-1): GAGVSQSPSNKVTEKGKDVELRCDPISGHTALYWYRQSLGQGLEFLIYFQGNSAPDKSGLPSDRFSAERTGGSVSTLTIQRTQQEDSAVYLCARRTGVGTEAFFGQGTRLTVV.